The 12 T cell receptor beta chains presented below share a single source sample, sequenced in a study of glioma-infiltrating T cells. Using RNA template, CDR3s of TCR alpha and beta were amplified with iRepertoire arm-PCR. TCRdb reprocessed the multiplex PCR reads with MiXCR, giving one entry per CDR3 protein. The sample has 90,000 to 110,000 distinct CDR3 sequences, 20% to 30% seen once. The material sequenced was glioma tissue, nonneoplastic brain tissue, or PBMCs (not recorded which). Receptor source: a human donor with low-grade glioma or glioblastoma, undergoing nonglioma brain surgery, or in good health (not recorded which).

This rearrangement joins TRBV9 to TRBJ2-1; TRBD2 matches at 12 bases. The CDR3 contains 17 residues. J lost 5 bases, V lost 0 bases, and 6 bases had no gene match. Germline CDR1 SGDLS, CDR2 YYNGEE. CDR3 loop: CASSVVPTSGGNNEQFF. CDR3 DNA: TGTGCCAGCAGCGTAGTCCCGACTAGCGGGGGCAACAATGAGCAGTTCTTC.

In regard to this clonotype: Its ends do not fully match the called genes, so a read error is possible. V is TRBV28 and J is TRBJ2-1, with D tentatively TRBD2 (6 bases). The CDR3 contains 16 residues. Germline V gene lookup returns CDR1 MDHEN and CDR2 SYDVKM. The CDR3: CASSLLLAGEDNEQLF. CDR3 coding DNA: TGTGCCAGCAGTCTATTACTAGCAGGAGAAGACAATGAGCAGTTATTC.

This clonotype was counted at least ten times. The J gene is TRBJ2-1, the V gene TRBV7-6; D not certain. Germline-derived CDR1 and CDR2 are SGHVS and FNYEAQ. Trimming left V 5 bases short and J 5 bases short, with 13 bases between. CDR3 size: 14 residues. The CDR3 loop is CASSDPTLNNEQFF. The CDR3 region has the DNA TGTGCCAGCAGCGACCCGACTCTAAACAATGAGCAGTTCTTC.

The gene calls are TRBV7-9 and TRBJ2-7, with 7 bases lining up with TRBD1. CDR3 size: 14 residues. V shed 5 bases and J 2 bases; nucleotides not matched to a gene: 6. In germline, CDR1 is SEHNR, CDR2 FQNEAQ (reference sequence). In DNA, the CDR3 is TGTGCCAGCAGCACGACCGGGACAGCCTACGAGCAGTACTTC. Encoded protein: CASSTTGTAYEQYF.

At least ten counts were recorded for this clonotype. The rearrangement joins TRBV27 to TRBJ2-1; D possibly matches TRBD1 or TRBD2 (5 bases each). Trimming removed 6 bases at V and 9 bases at J, with 12 bases between. Per germline, CDR1 MNHEY and CDR2 SMNVEV (reference sequence). The length of the CDR3 is 12 residues. CDR3 protein: CASSRFGGEQFF. The CDR3 nucleotides are TGTGCCAGCAGCCGGTTTGGGGGTGAGCAGTTCTTC.

This clonotype was seen many times. The rearrangement uses TRBV20-1 and TRBJ2-5; 10 nucleotides line up with TRBD2. The CDR3 consists of 17 residues. With V trimmed by 0 bases and J by 0 bases, 7 bases remained unmatched. Germline V gives CDR1 DFQATT, CDR2 SNEGSKA (reference sequence). The CDR3 DNA sequence: TGCAGTGCTAGAGAGGGACTAGCGCGACCGTACCAAGAGACCCAGTACTTC. Its protein is CSAREGLARPYQETQYF.

A note on this clonotype: Sequence at one end of the junction differs from germline and may be a read error. J is TRBJ2-1 and V is TRBV28; D is undetermined. From germline, CDR1 is MDHEN and CDR2 SYDVKM. The CDR3 loop spans 15 amino acids. The CDR3 sequence is CASRLREYTYNAQFF. The CDR3 bases are TGTGCCAGCCGTTTACGCGAGTACACCTACAATGCACAGTTCTTC.

This chain uses TRBV9 with TRBJ2-7; 12 nucleotides match TRBD2. This CDR3 has 16 residues. Germline V lookup: CDR1 SGDLS, CDR2 YYNGEE. V lost 3 bases, J lost 1 base, and 5 bases stayed unmatched. CDR3 amino acids: CASSAGLAGMSYEQYF. The CDR3 nucleotides read TGTGCCAGCAGCGCAGGACTAGCGGGGATGTCCTACGAGCAGTACTTC.

In its sample, this clonotype was seen many times. This chain links TRBV6-1 with TRBJ2-7, with 9 bases fitting TRBD2. The V segment lost 10 bases and the J segment 2 bases; nucleotides outside the gene matches: 6. The CDR3 sequence is 13 residues long. In germline, CDR1 is MNHNS, CDR2 SASEGT. The CDR3 nucleotides read TGTGCCATCCGTCTAGCGGGAACCTACGAGCAGTACTTC. Translating it yields CAIRLAGTYEQYF.

The sample holds one count of this clonotype. The V and J genes are TRBV5-6 and TRBJ1-5; possibly TRBD1 for D (5 bases). The V gene lost 4 bases and the J gene lost 1 base, with 15 bases spanning the gap. The CDR3 is 16 amino acids. The germline V gene encodes CDR1 SGHDT and CDR2 YYEEEE. The CDR3 DNA is TGTGCCAGCAGCCCTGGGCAGGGAAGGAGCAATCAGCCCCAGCATTTT. Residues: CASSPGQGRSNQPQHF.

This clonotype was picked up many times. The chain couples TRBV4-1 to TRBJ1-5, with D perhaps TRBD1 (5 bases). There are 15 residues in the CDR3. Trimming took off 4 bases at V and 3 bases at J, with 13 bases between the two ends. Germline CDR1 and CDR2: MGHRA and YSYEKL. CDR3 bases: TGCGCCAGCAGCCTTCCGGGACGGACCAATCAGCCCCAGCATTTT. It is translated as CASSLPGRTNQPQHF.

The sample holds many counts of this clonotype. In nucleotides, the CDR3 is TGTGCCAGCAGCTTAGGAGCCGAAATCTACGAGCAGTACTTC. Protein sequence: CASSLGAEIYEQYF. The gene calls are TRBV7-2 and TRBJ2-7; D is uncertain. V lost 1 base and J 3 bases, leaving 10 bases between the germline ends. Germline lookup yields CDR1 SGHTA and CDR2 FQGNSA. The length of the CDR3 is 14 residues.